One sample yielded the 5 T cell receptor beta chains listed below, sequenced in a study of regulatory dendritic cells for organ transplantation. CFSE-labeled sorted T cells met regulatory or mature dendritic cells for 4 to 6 days. Their specific antigens are unknown. Clones were sequenced by immunoSEQ multiplex PCR, and TCRdb holds only the in-frame ones, with some missing. The top ten clones hold more than 0.95% of a sample with over 10,000 clones, about three fifths of them seen once. Specimen: naive CD8+ T cells from blood cultured with dendritic cells. Sample subset: CD45RA+ naive T cells. Source of these receptors: a human donor in good health.

V gene TRBV7-9 combines with J gene TRBJ2-1; 7 bases match TRBD2. Germline V gives CDR1 SEHNR, CDR2 FQNEAQ (reference sequence). The CDR3 is 16 residues long. The V and J ends lost 0 bases and 4 bases, in that order; junction bases with no gene match: 6. CDR3 region: CASSLALASGYNEQFF. The CDR3 region has the DNA TGTGCCAGCAGCTTAGCTCTGGCTAGCGGATACAATGAGCAGTTCTTC.

This clone was counted between two and nine times. This sequence joins TRBV2 and TRBJ2-7; D is perhaps TRBD2 (5 bases). Germline V lookup: CDR1 SNHLY, CDR2 FYNNEI. CDR3 length: 13 amino acids. Deletions cut 6 bases from V and 4 bases from J, with 13 bases between. CDR3 loop: CASRGESQYEQYF. Written as DNA, the CDR3 is TGTGCCAGCAGGGGAGAGAGCCAGTACGAGCAGTACTTC. Filled out from reference TRBV2 and TRBJ2-7, the complete variable domain reads EPEVTQTPSHQVTQMGQEVILRCVPISNHLYFYWYRQILGQKVEFLVSFYNNEISEKSEIFDDQFSVERPDGSNFTLKIRSTKLEDSAMYFCASRGESQYEQYFGPGTRLTVT.

This clone was recorded only once. The rearrangement links TRBV27 to TRBJ1-1; D remains unclear. From germline, CDR1 is MNHEY and CDR2 SMNVEV (reference sequence). V was shortened by 2 bases and J by 7 bases, with 11 bases between the two germline ends. This CDR3 comprises 13 residues. CDR3 nucleotides: TGTGCCAGCAGTTTAGGGCCGGGGTATGAAGCTTTCTTT. Amino acids: CASSLGPGYEAFF.

This clone was counted a few times. The chain uses TRBV5-4 and TRBJ1-2, with D hard to call. CDR1 and CDR2 from the germline V gene are SGHNT and YYREEE (reference sequence). Trimming took 1 base from V and 1 from J, leaving 5 bases between them. CDR3 length: 13 residues. The DNA of the CDR3 is TGTGCCAGCAGCTTGAGAGTTAACTATGGCTACACCTTC. Amino acid sequence: CASSLRVNYGYTF.

This chain connects TRBV6-5 to TRBJ1-4, with a tentative D call TRBD1 (6 bases). The ends were cut back, 6 bases at V and 0 bases at J, with 11 bases in the middle. The CDR3 spans 15 residues. CDR1 and CDR2 from the germline V gene are MNHEY and SVGAGI. The CDR3 is CASSFTGPTNEKLFF. The DNA for the CDR3 is TGTGCCAGCAGCTTTACAGGGCCAACTAATGAAAAACTGTTTTTT.